These 14 T cell receptor beta chains were all obtained from the same sample, sequenced in a study of cytomegalovirus exposure and HLA in healthy donors. Primers included in the PCR were 60 Vbeta and 13 Jbeta primers. Assay: immunoSEQ multiplex PCR; the TCRdb copy retains only in-frame clones and omits some. Among roughly 200,000 clones listed, around 85% were seen once. The specimen was PBMCs. The receptors were sampled from a woman aged 50 to 65 in good health and CMV-seronegative.

As DNA, the CDR3 is TGTGCCAGCAGCTTATCGGCAGGGGGCGGTCAGCCCCAGCATTTT. Translated, it gives CASSLSAGGGQPQHF. The chain joins TRBV7-8 to TRBJ1-5, with 8 bases that match TRBD1. Germline lookup yields CDR1 SGHVS and CDR2 FQNEAQ. The CDR3 is 15 amino acids. V was clipped by 2 bases and J by 6 bases; unmatched bases: 6.

The rearrangement links TRBV28 to TRBJ2-5, with TRBD1 identical over 10 bases. This CDR3 has 16 residues. Germline lookup yields CDR1 MDHEN and CDR2 SYDVKM. The trim removed 5 bases at V and 4 bases at J, leaving 10 bases unmatched. CDR3 amino acids: CASSAPGTGVGETQYF. Here the CDR3 DNA reads TGTGCCAGCAGTGCCCCCGGGACAGGGGTGGGAGAGACCCAGTACTTC.

V and J are TRBV28 and TRBJ1-1; D is ambiguous. CDR3 length: 12 residues. In germline, CDR1 is MDHEN, CDR2 SYDVKM. V lost 8 bases and J 2 bases, leaving 9 bases between the germline ends. This chain's CDR3 is CASPLRNTEAFF. The CDR3, as DNA: TGTGCCAGCCCTTTGCGAAACACTGAAGCTTTCTTT.

The chain couples TRBV5-1 to TRBJ1-1; 9 nucleotides agree with TRBD1. J gave up 1 base and V 3 bases, and 7 bases lay outside the gene matches. Germline CDR1 is SGHRS and CDR2 is YFSETQ. This CDR3 spans 16 amino acids. CDR3 in amino acids: CASSSVRTGANTEAFF. CDR3 nucleotides: TGCGCCAGCAGCTCCGTTCGGACAGGGGCGAACACTGAAGCTTTCTTT.

The rearrangement joins TRBV5-4 to TRBJ2-3; D gene unclear. The V gene lost 2 bases and the J gene lost 1 base, with 11 bases spanning the gap. The CDR3 spans 15 residues. Per germline, CDR1 SGHNT and CDR2 YYREEE (reference sequence). The CDR3: CASSFSVGGTDTQYF. CDR3 sequence (DNA): TGTGCCAGCAGCTTCTCAGTTGGAGGCACAGATACGCAGTATTTT.

This chain uses TRBV27 with TRBJ1-5, with TRBD1 as a possible D gene (6 bases). V gave up 0 bases and J gave up 3 bases, with 15 bases separating them. This CDR3 has 17 residues. Germline loops: CDR1 MNHEY, CDR2 SMNVEV (reference sequence). CDR3 loop: CASSLSPPDRTNQPQHF. The DNA for the CDR3 is TGTGCCAGCAGTTTATCCCCCCCCGACAGGACCAATCAGCCCCAGCATTTT.

This rearrangement joins TRBV29-1 to TRBJ1-2; D call uncertain. This CDR3 region has 11 residues. V was pared by 6 bases and J by 4 bases, with 9 bases between. CDR1 is SQVTM, CDR2 ANQGSEA, per germline. The CDR3 region has the DNA TGCAGCGTAGGCCGGGGCTATGGCTACACCTTC. The encoded protein is CSVGRGYGYTF.

A single count supports this clone. CDR3: CSVEKGQVYEQFF. The CDR3 DNA reads as TGCAGCGTTGAAAAAGGACAGGTCTATGAGCAGTTCTTC. The V gene is TRBV29-1, the J gene TRBJ2-1; TRBD1 matches 7 bases. CDR1 is SQVTM, CDR2 ANQGSEA, per germline. The CDR3 consists of 13 residues. With 2 bases clipped from V and 8 bases from J, the junction kept 6 bases outside the gene matches.

V usage is TRBV7-2 and J usage is TRBJ2-5; 9 bases match TRBD2. Germline-derived CDR1 and CDR2 are SGHTA and FQGNSA. J lost 5 bases, V lost 1 base, and 5 bases had no gene match. The CDR3 runs to 15 residues. The CDR3 spells CASSLVAGDRETQYF. The CDR3 DNA reads as TGTGCCAGCAGCTTAGTAGCGGGAGATAGGGAGACCCAGTACTTC.

This rearrangement joins TRBV7-2 to TRBJ1-2; 7 bases match TRBD1. Trimming took 2 bases from V and 0 from J; bases not matched to a gene: 9. Germline CDR1 and CDR2: SGHTA and FQGNSA. The CDR3 is made up of 17 amino acids. CDR3: CASSLRGTALSNYGYTF. The CDR3 nucleotides read TGTGCCAGCAGCTTAAGGGGGACAGCCCTCTCTAACTATGGCTACACCTTC.

The chain combines TRBV10-3 with TRBJ1-2; 7 bases align to TRBD1. CDR3 length: 13 amino acids. Germline V lookup: CDR1 ENHRY, CDR2 SYGVKD. After removal of 10 bases from V and 0 bases from J, the junction contained 5 bases not matched to a gene. The CDR3 sequence: CATRDSPNYGYTF. DNA for the CDR3: TGTGCCACCCGGGACAGCCCTAACTATGGCTACACCTTC.

This clone was observed once. The rearrangement links TRBV2 to TRBJ2-1; 10 bases align to TRBD2. This CDR3 has 15 amino acids. Germline-derived CDR1 and CDR2 are SNHLY and FYNNEI. V was pared by 4 bases and J by 9 bases, with 9 bases of the junction left unmatched. The DNA of the CDR3 is TGTGCCAGCAGTGGTAGCCTAGCGGGAGTTACTGAGCAGTTCTTC. It yields the protein CASSGSLAGVTEQFF.

This chain joins TRBV5-5 and TRBJ2-1; TRBD2 aligns across 9 bases. The CDR3 sequence is 15 residues long. In germline, CDR1 is SGHKS, CDR2 YYEKEE (reference sequence). The J segment lost 0 bases and the V segment lost 4 bases, leaving 2 bases of the junction unmatched. The CDR3 DNA reads as TGTGCCAGCAGCCGTAGCGGGGGCTCCTACAATGAGCAGTTCTTC. This translates into CASSRSGGSYNEQFF.

This chain connects TRBV10-3 to TRBJ2-3, with 9 bases lining up with TRBD2. The CDR3 sequence is 14 residues long. The germline V gene has CDR1 ENHRY and CDR2 SYGVKD. The V and J ends lost 9 bases and 3 bases, in that order; junction bases with no gene match: 7. CDR3 DNA sequence: TGTGCCATATGTAGCGGGAGCGAAACAGATACGCAGTATTTT. This sequence encodes CAICSGSETDTQYF.